The rows below give T cell receptor beta chains drawn from one sample of a study of blood T cell repertoires in COVID-19. Using immunoSEQ multiplex PCR, the repertoire was profiled, and TCRdb retains in-frame clones only, with some absent. Here the sample spans approximately 65,000 clones, 80% to 90% being singletons. The sample consisted of peripheral blood. These receptors all come from a man aged 35-49 years with acute or convalescent COVID-19. Both conserved end residues are part of each CDR3.

J: TRBJ1-3; V: TRBV7-9; CDR3: CASSRRQDTIYF
J: TRBJ2-3; V: TRBV7-2; CDR3: CASSLVGDTDTQYF
J: TRBJ2-3; V: TRBV5-5; CDR3: CASSLDTGYSDTQYF
J: TRBJ1-2; V: TRBV10-3; CDR3: CAISVGARGGYGYTF
J: TRBJ1-4; V: TRBV25-1; CDR3: CASSDPGHQNEKLFF
J: TRBJ1-2; V: TRBV13; CDR3: CASSPAPGQPYGYTF
J: TRBJ1-4; V: TRBV4-2; CDR3: CASSLGNGGATNEKLFF
J: TRBJ2-7; V: TRBV29-1; CDR3: CSARDRAYEQYF
J: TRBJ2-7; V: TRBV30; CDR3: CAWSVGRTYEQYF
J: TRBJ1-1; V: TRBV5-1; CDR3: CASSLTATNTEAFF
J: TRBJ1-4; V: TRBV19; CDR3: CASSDPGGPTNEKLFF
J: TRBJ1-1; V: TRBV5-1; CDR3: CASSFRAMNTEAFF
J: TRBJ2-3; V: TRBV10-3; CDR3: CAISSGTGDTDTQYF
J: TRBJ1-2; V: TRBV30; CDR3: CAWRPTGLPGGYTF